This T cell receptor (beta chain) appears in the sequencing data of a study of blood T cell repertoires in COVID-19. Study-wide background: T cells, B-cell-depleted T cells, or PBMCs provided the cDNA or gDNA that served as material.

From germline, CDR1 is SGHTA and CDR2 FQGNSA. This CDR3 region has 16 residues. The V segment lost 1 base and the J segment 0 bases; nucleotides outside the gene matches: 4. Profiled with immunoSEQ multiplex PCR; TCRdb holds only in-frame clones, not every one. This table holds about 260,000 clones, more than 70% found once. The participants were between roughly 18 and 100 years old and came from roughly 24 US areas. The source is a woman between 45 and 60 years old who had recovered from COVID-19. V usage is TRBV7-2 and J usage is TRBJ1-1; 8 bases are shared with TRBD1. Specimen: PBMCs or T cells enriched from blood (not recorded which). The CDR3 here is CASSLGDRRMNTEAFF. The CDR3 nucleotides are TGTGCCAGCAGCTTAGGGGACAGGCGCATGAACACTGAAGCTTTCTTT.